There are many counts of the clone carrying this TCR beta chain. Antigen unknown. The data originate from a study of T cells in Graves' hyperthyroidism and ophthalmopathy. As for the study in general: At the time of initial diagnosis and before any treatment, peripheral blood was collected.

The TCR beta CDR3 regions underwent amplification using RNA transcripts as the source. The HTBI primer set served for first-round RT-PCR of the TCR CDR3. TCRdb recomputed calls from the multiplex PCR reads with MiXCR, one row per CDR3 protein. The table records fewer than 700,000 distinct CDR3 sequences, 17% of them present only once. Study-wide findings and caveats: Stable hyperthyroidism and ophthalmopathy were separated using 13 V-J signatures.

Germline lookup yields CDR1 SEHNR and CDR2 FQNEAQ (reference sequence). The CDR3 extends over 14 amino acids. The V end was cut by 5 bases, the J end by 2 bases, with 13 bases between. The sequence was obtained from a woman between 18 and 30 years old with Graves' ophthalmopathy. The chain uses TRBV7-9 and TRBJ2-7, with D unclear. The sequenced sample was blood. CDR3 in amino acids: CASSAGRLPYEQYF. In nucleotides, the CDR3 is TGTGCCAGCAGCGCCGGGCGTTTACCCTACGAGCAGTACTTC.